The T cell receptor (beta chain) under discussion was sequenced for a study of OX40 agonist ivuxolimab in advanced cancers. Study-level points and caveats: The investigators did not determine what antigen specificity the expanded peripheral T cells had.

Clones were read by immunoSEQ multiplex PCR, and TCRdb kept only the in-frame ones, dropping some. The sample records tens of thousands of clones, 70% to 90% being singletons. This clone was picked up a small number of times. Its cognate antigen is unknown. Trimming stripped 1 base from V and 1 base from J, with 7 bases between. In germline, CDR1 is SGHAT, CDR2 FQNNGV. This CDR3 spans 15 amino acids. Here the sequenced sample was CD4+ or CD8+ T cells sorted from blood, taken in a trial of the OX40 agonist ivuxolimab. This rearrangement joins TRBV11-2 to TRBJ2-2; D is unclear. The TCR comes from an adult with an advanced solid tumor such as melanoma, head and neck, liver or kidney cancer. CDR3 coding DNA: TGTGCCAGCAGCTTAGTTGGCGGGAACACCGGGGAGCTGTTTTTT. Translation gives CASSLVGGNTGELFF.